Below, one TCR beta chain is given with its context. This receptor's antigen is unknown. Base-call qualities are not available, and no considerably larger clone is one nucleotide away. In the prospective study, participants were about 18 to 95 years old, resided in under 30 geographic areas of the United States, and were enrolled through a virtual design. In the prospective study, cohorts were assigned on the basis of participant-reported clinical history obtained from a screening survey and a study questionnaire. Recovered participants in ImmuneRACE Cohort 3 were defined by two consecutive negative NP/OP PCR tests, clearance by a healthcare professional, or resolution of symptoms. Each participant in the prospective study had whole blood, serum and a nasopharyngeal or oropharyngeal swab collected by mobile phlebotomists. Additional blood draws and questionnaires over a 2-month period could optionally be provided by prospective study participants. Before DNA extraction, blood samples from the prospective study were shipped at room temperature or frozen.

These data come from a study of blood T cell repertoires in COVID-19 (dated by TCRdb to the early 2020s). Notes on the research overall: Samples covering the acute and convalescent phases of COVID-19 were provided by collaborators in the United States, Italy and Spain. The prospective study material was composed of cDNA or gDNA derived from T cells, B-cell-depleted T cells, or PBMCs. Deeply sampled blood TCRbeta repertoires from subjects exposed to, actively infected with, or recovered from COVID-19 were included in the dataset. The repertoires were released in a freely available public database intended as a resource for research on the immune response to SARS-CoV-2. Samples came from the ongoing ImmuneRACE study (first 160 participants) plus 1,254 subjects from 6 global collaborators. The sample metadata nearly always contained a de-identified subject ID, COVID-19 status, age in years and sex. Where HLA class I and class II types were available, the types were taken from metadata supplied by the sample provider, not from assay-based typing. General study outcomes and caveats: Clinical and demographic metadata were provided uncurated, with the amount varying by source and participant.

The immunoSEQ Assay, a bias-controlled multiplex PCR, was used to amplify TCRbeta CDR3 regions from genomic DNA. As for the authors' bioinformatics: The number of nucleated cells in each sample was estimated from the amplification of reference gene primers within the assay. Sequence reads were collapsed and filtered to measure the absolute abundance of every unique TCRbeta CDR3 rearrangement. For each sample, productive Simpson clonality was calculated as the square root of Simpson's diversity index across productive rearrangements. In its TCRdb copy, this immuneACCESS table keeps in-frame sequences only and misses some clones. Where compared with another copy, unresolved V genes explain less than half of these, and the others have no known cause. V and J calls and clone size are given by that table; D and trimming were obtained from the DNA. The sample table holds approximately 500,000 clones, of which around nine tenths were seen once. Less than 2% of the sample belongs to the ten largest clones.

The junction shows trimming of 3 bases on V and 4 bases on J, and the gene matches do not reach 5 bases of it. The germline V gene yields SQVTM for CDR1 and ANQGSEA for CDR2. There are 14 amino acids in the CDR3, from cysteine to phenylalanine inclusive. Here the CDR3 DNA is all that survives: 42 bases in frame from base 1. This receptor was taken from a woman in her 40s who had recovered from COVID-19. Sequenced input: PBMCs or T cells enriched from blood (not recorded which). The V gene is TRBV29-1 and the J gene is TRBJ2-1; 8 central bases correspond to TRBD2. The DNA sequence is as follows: TGCAGCGTTGAGTCTAGCGGGCGATACAATGAGCAGTTCTTC. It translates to CSVESSGRYNEQFF.